This T cell receptor beta chain derives from a study of Ad26.COV2.S vaccination and SARS-CoV-2 variants. Measured with immunoSEQ multiplex PCR; TCRdb has only the in-frame clones, and not every one. Among 180,000 or so clones listed, roughly 87% were seen once. The length of the CDR3 is 13 residues. Per germline, CDR1 MNHEY and CDR2 SMNVEV (reference sequence). Trimming cost V 6 bases and J 4 bases; bases outside gene matches: 5. On this clone itself: Antigen specificity is unknown.

Study results and caveats: CD8+ and CD4+ T cells specific for spike reportedly responded with substantial breadth after vaccination. Those who received vaccine or placebo ended up with similar non-spike TCR breadth. Placebo recipients showed lower spike-specific TCR breadth than vaccinees. The TCR-based breadth and depth measures might underestimate overall T cell responses.

The starting material was peripheral blood, obtained after recovery from COVID-19. This chain links TRBV27 with TRBJ1-1, with 7 bases aligning to TRBD1. The source of this sequence is a human donor who had recovered from COVID-19. The CDR3 is CASSLRGATEAFF. Here the CDR3 DNA reads TGTGCCAGCAGCCTCAGGGGGGCCACTGAAGCTTTCTTT.